The T cell receptor (beta chain) under discussion was sequenced for a study of monozygotic twins with inflammatory bowel disease. The CDR3 consists of 17 residues. Germline CDR1 reads SGHTA; CDR2 reads FQGTGA. Turning to this clonotype: The antigen remains unidentified.

Blood was collected, roughly 2.5 ml per donor. TCRdb re-called the 5' RACE reads and gives one entry per CDR3 protein, without DNA. This listing includes about 380,000 distinct CDR3 sequences. Study results and limitations: Against healthy co-twins, IBD patients had lower TCRbeta diversity (measured by inverse Simpson). Researchers were unable to tell different T cell subtypes apart. Sharing of clonotypes with others was lower in IBD patients than in healthy twins, and this was especially so with disease activity.

This TCR was recovered from a human donor with ulcerative colitis or Crohn's disease, or a healthy co-twin of an affected twin (not recorded which). V and J are TRBV7-3 and TRBJ2-1. The material sequenced was blood. This CDR3 is CASSLTIGQGLYNEQFF.